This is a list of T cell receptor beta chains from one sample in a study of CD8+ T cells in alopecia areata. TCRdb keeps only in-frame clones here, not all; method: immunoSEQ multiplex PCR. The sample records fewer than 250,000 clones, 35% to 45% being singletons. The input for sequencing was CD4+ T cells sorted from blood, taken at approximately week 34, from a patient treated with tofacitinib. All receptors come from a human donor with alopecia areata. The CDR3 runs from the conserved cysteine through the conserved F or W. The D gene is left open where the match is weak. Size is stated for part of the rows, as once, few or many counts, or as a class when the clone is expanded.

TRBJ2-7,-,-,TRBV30,CAWSILGYEQYF,TGTGCCTGGAGTATTCTAGGCTACGAGCAGTACTTC
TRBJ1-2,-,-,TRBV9,CASSANWAGYTF,TGTGCCAGCAGCGCGAACTGGGCCGGCTACACCTTC
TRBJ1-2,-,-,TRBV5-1,CASSSWTVRDDGYTF,TGCGCCAGCAGCTCCTGGACAGTCAGGGACGATGGCTACACCTTC
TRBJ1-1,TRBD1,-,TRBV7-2,CASSAIAGTDMNTEAFF,TGTGCCAGCAGCGCGATCGCCGGGACAGACATGAACACTGAAGCTTTCTTT
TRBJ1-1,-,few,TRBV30,CAWSVRAYTEAFF,TGTGCCTGGAGTGTACGGGCGTACACTGAAGCTTTCTTT
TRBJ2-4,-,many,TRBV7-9,CASSLGDLLAKNIQYF,TGTGCCAGCAGCTTAGGGGACTTGCTAGCCAAAAACATTCAGTACTTC
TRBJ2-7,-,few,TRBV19,CASARTVYSYEQYF,TGTGCCAGTGCCCGGACCGTTTACTCCTACGAGCAGTACTTC
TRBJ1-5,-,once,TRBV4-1,CASSPGGYSNQPQHF,TGCGCCAGCAGCCCGGGAGGTTATAGCAATCAGCCCCAGCATTTT
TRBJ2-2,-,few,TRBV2,CASGELTGELFF,TGTGCCAGCGGGGAACTCACCGGGGAGCTGTTTTTT
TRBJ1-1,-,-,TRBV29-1,CSVESVLSGTEAFF,TGCAGCGTTGAGTCAGTGCTATCGGGCACTGAAGCTTTCTTT
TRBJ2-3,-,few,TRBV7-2,CASSLDRYTDTQYF,TGTGCCAGCAGCTTAGACCGATACACAGATACGCAGTATTTT
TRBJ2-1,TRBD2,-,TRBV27,CASINRPGLGSDEQFF,TGTGCCAGCATTAATAGACCGGGACTAGGGTCTGATGAGCAGTTCTTC
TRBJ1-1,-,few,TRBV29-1,CSASKNTEAFF,TGCAGCGCCAGTAAGAACACTGAAGCTTTCTTT
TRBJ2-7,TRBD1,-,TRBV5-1,CASSMTGDVVEQYF,TGCGCCAGCAGCATGACAGGGGACGTCGTGGAGCAGTACTTC
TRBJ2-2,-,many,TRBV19,CASSIWTTNTGELFF,TGTGCCAGTAGTATCTGGACGACGAACACCGGGGAGCTGTTTTTT
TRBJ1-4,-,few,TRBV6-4,CASSEDGSNEKLFF,TGTGCCAGCAGCGAGGACGGATCAAATGAAAAACTGTTTTTT
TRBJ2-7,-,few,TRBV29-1,CSVARVPYEQYF,TGCAGCGTTGCTAGGGTCCCCTACGAGCAGTACTTC
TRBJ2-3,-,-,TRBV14,CASSQDRGTVTDTQYF,TGTGCCAGCAGCCAAGATCGCGGGACAGTCACAGATACGCAGTATTTT
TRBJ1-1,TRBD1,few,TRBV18,CASSPGQGRYTEAFF,TGTGCCAGCTCCCCCGGACAGGGGAGGTACACTGAAGCTTTCTTT
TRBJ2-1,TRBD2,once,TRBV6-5,CASLGGSGEQFF,TGTGCCAGCCTGGGGGGGTCGGGTGAGCAGTTCTTC
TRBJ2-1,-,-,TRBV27,CASSFLGARNGPYYNEQFF,TGTGCCAGCAGTTTCCTTGGGGCGAGAAACGGACCTTACTACAATGAGCAGTTCTTC
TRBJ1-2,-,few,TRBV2,CASSEALYGGQDTF,TGTGCCAGCAGTGAAGCGCTTTACGGGGGGCAGGACACCTTC
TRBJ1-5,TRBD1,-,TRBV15,CATSVRQGQPQHF,TGTGCCACCAGCGTACGACAGGGGCAGCCCCAGCATTTT
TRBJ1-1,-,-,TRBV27,CASSSLGGTEAFF,TGTGCCAGCAGTTCCCTGGGGGGCACTGAAGCTTTCTTT
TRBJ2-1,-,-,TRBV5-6,CASSLVMGDTHNEQFF,TGTGCCAGCAGCTTGGTTATGGGGGATACCCACAATGAGCAGTTCTTC
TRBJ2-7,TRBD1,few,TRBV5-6,CASSGTAYEQYF,TGTGCCAGCAGCGGGACAGCCTACGAGCAGTACTTC
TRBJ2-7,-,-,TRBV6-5,CASSYSTGGVSYEQYF,TGTGCCAGCAGTTACTCGACGGGCGGCGTCTCCTACGAGCAGTACTTC